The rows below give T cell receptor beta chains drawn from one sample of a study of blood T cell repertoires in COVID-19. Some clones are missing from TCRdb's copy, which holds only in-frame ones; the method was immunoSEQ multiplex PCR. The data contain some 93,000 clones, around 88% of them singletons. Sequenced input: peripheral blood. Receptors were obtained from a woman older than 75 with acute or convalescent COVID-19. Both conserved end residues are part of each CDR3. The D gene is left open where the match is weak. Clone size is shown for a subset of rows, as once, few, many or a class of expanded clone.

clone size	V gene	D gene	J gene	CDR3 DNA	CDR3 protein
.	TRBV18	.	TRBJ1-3	TGTGCCAGCTCGCAGGGAAGTCAGCTCTCTGGAAACACCATATATTTT	CASSQGSQLSGNTIYF
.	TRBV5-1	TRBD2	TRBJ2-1	TGCGCCAGCAGCCTCCGGGAGGTAGGCGATGAGCAGTTCTTC	CASSLREVGDEQFF
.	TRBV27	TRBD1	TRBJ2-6	TGTGCCAGCAGTTTTGGGGACAGGATCTCTGGGGCCAACGTCCTGACTTTC	CASSFGDRISGANVLTF
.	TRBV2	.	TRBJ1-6	TGTGCCAGCAGTGAACTGGGGGCAAGATCACCCCTCCACTTT	CASSELGARSPLHF
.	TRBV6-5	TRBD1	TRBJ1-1	TGTGCCAGCAGTAACTTACAGGGGCTGGGCACTGAAGCTTTCTTT	CASSNLQGLGTEAFF
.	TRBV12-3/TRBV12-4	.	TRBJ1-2	TGTGCCAGCGGCCTAGGTATAAACTATGGCTACACCTTC	CASGLGINYGYTF
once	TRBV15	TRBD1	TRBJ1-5	TGTGCCACCAGCAGACATCTAACAGGGGTGGATCAGCCCCAGCATTTT	CATSRHLTGVDQPQHF
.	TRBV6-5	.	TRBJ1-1	TGTGCCAGCAGTTACACCAGGGGATCCACTGAAGCTTTCTTT	CASSYTRGSTEAFF
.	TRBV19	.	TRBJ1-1	TGTGCCAGTAGTATTTCTATTAACACTGAAGCTTTCTTT	CASSISINTEAFF
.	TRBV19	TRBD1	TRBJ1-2	TGTGCCAGTAGTCCGGGACAGAAACGGAACTATGGCTACACCTTC	CASSPGQKRNYGYTF
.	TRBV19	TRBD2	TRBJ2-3	TGTGCCGACGACATGTGTAAGCGGGGGGAAGATACGCAGTATTTT	CADDMCKRGEDTQYF
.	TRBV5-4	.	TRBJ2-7	TGTGCCAGCAGCTGGAGGGGCTACGAGCAGTACTTC	CASSWRGYEQYF
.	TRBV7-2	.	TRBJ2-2	TGTGCCAGCAGCCCTAAAAGCCTACTCTCGAACACCGGGGAGCTGTTTTTT	CASSPKSLLSNTGELFF
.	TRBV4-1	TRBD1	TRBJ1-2	TGCGCCAGCAGCCAGATTTTACAGGGGGCGCGCAACTATGGCTACACCTTC	CASSQILQGARNYGYTF
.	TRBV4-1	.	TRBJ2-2	TGCGCCAGCAGCGGGCAGGGTATTCCCGGGGAGCTGTTTTTT	CASSGQGIPGELFF
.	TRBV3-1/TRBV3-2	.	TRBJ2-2	TGTGCCAGCAGCCAAGTTCCAGCGGGTTCCTCCGGAACCGGGGAGCTGTTTTTT	CASSQVPAGSSGTGELFF
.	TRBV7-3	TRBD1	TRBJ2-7	TGTGCCAGCAGCGGCGGGACAGGGGTCTCCTACGAGCAGTACTTC	CASSGGTGVSYEQYF
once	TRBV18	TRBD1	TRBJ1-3	TGTGCCAGCTCAACCCGGGACAGGAGACTCTCTGGAAACACCATATATTTT	CASSTRDRRLSGNTIYF
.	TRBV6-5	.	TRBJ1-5	TGTGCCGGTACTTCAGGGAATCAGCCCCAGCATTTT	CAGTSGNQPQHF
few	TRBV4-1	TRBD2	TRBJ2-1	TGCGCCAGCAGCAAGGGACTAGCGGGGGGGTCCTACAATGAGCAGTTCTTC	CASSKGLAGGSYNEQFF
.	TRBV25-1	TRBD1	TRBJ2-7	TGTGCCAGCAGTTCACAGGGCAGGGGGATTTTCGAGCAGTACTTC	CASSSQGRGIFEQYF
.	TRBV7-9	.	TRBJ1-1	TGTGCCAGCAGCTCCCAGGGTACTGAAGCTTTCTTT	CASSSQGTEAFF
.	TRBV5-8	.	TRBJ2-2	TGTGCCAGCAGCGCCGGGACAACGAACACCGGGGAGCTGTTTTTT	CASSAGTTNTGELFF
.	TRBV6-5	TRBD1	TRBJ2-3	TGTGCCAGCGGGACAGGGTACAGCACAGATACGCAGTATTTT	CASGTGYSTDTQYF
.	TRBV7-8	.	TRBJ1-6	TGTGCCAGCAGCTTACGGGGGAGCTCCTATAATTCACCCCTCCACTTT	CASSLRGSSYNSPLHF
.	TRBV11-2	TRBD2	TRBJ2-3	TGTGCCAGCAGCTTAGGCCTAGCGGGGCAATTTGCAGATACGCAGTATTTT	CASSLGLAGQFADTQYF
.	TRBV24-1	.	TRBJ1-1	TGTGCCACCAGTGACTCCTCGCCACAGAACACTGAAGCTTTCTTT	CATSDSSPQNTEAFF
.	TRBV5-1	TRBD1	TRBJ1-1	TGCGCCAGCAGCTTATGGGGGACAGGTACTGAAGCTTTCTTT	CASSLWGTGTEAFF
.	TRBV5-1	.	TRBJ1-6	TGCGCCAGCAGCCTTGGGACAAGGGTATACTCACCCCTCCACTTT	CASSLGTRVYSPLHF
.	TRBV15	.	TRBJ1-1	TGTGCCACCAGCAGACCGGGGGGGAACACTGAAGCTTTCTTT	CATSRPGGNTEAFF
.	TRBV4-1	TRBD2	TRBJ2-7	TGCGCCAGCAGCCAAGAACGGGGGGACGAGCAGTACTTC	CASSQERGDEQYF
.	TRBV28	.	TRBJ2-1	TGTGCCAGCAGCCCCCCGACCGCCGCAGGTTACAATGAGCAGTTCTTC	CASSPPTAAGYNEQFF
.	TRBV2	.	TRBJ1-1	TGTGCCAGCAGCCTAGGGGACACTGAAGCTTTCTTT	CASSLGDTEAFF
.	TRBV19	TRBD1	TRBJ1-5	TGTGCCAGTAGTATAGGGGCAGGGGGCGGTGTAAGCAATCAGCCCCAGCATTTT	CASSIGAGGGVSNQPQHF
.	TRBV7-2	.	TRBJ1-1	TGTGCCAGCAGCTTACAGGGTGCGAACACTGAAGCTTTCTTT	CASSLQGANTEAFF
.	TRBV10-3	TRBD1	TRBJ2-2	TGTGCCATCAGTGTTCAGACAGGGGGAGGGGCCGGGGAGCTGTTTTTT	CAISVQTGGGAGELFF
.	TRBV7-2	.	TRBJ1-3	TGTGCCAGCAGCTTACAGTTCTCTGGAAACACCATATATTTT	CASSLQFSGNTIYF
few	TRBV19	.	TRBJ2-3	TGTGCCAGTAGTCCGCAAGGGGATACGACGCAGTATTTT	CASSPQGDTTQYF
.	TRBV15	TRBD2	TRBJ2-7	TGTGCCACCAGCAGAGACCGACTAGCAAGTCGCGAGCAGTACTTC	CATSRDRLASREQYF
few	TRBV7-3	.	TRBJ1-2	TGTGCCAGCAGGGGGCGCAGGGCTCATGGCTACACCTTC	CASRGRRAHGYTF
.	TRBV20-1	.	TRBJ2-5	TGCAGTGCTAGTGGGAGAGGGAAGGCACAAGAGACCCAGTACTTC	CSASGRGKAQETQYF
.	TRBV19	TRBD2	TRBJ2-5	TGTGCCAGTAGTATGCGGGGGGGAAGTCAAGAGACCCAGTACTTC	CASSMRGGSQETQYF
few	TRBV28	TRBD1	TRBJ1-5	TGTGCCAGCAGCCGGGACAGGGTGAATCAGCCCCAGCATTTT	CASSRDRVNQPQHF
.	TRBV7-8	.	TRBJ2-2	TGTGCCAGCAGCTTAACTTGGTTCACCGGGGAGCTGTTTTTT	CASSLTWFTGELFF
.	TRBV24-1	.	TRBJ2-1	TGTGCCACCAGTGATTTTCCCGCCAGCAATGAGCAGTTCTTC	CATSDFPASNEQFF
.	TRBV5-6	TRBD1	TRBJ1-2	TGTGCCAGCAGCCTGGACAGGGGGACAAACTATGGCTACACCTTC	CASSLDRGTNYGYTF
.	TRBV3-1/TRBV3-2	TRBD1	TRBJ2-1	TGTGCCAGCAGCCAAGATAGTAAAACAGGGGTCTACAATGAGCAGTTCTTC	CASSQDSKTGVYNEQFF
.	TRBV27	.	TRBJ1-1	TGTGCCAGCAGTGGTGTGGCGAACACTGAAGCTTTCTTT	CASSGVANTEAFF
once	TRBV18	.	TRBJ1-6	TGTGCCAGCTCACCACCAGGAGGGCTGGGGAATTCACCCCTCCACTTT	CASSPPGGLGNSPLHF
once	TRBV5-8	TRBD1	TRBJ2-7	TGTGCCAGCAGGCCCCGGACAGGGGGCAACGAGCAGTACTTC	CASRPRTGGNEQYF
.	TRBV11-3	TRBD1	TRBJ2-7	TGCGCCAGCAGCCTTAGACAGGGCACCTACGAGCAGTACTTC	CASSLRQGTYEQYF
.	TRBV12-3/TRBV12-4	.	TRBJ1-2	TGTGCCAGCAGTTTGGAGGGACTCTATGGCTACACCTTC	CASSLEGLYGYTF
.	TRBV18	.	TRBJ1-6	TGTGCCAGCTCACCAGGGGTGGCCGGGAACAATTCACCCCTCCACTTT	CASSPGVAGNNSPLHF
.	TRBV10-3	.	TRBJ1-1	TGTGCCATCGCCAACACAGGCACTGAAGCTTTCTTT	CAIANTGTEAFF